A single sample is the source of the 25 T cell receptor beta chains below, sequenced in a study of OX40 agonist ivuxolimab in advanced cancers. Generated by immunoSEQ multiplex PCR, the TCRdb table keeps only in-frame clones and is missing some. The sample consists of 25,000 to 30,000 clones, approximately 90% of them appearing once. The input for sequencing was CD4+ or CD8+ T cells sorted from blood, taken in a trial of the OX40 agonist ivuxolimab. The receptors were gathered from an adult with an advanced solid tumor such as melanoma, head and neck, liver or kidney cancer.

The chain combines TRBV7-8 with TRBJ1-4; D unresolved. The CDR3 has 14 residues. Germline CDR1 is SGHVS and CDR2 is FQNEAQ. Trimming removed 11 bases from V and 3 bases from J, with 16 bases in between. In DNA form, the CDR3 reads TGTGCCGACACGTCTGGACCTTCTAATGAAAAACTGTTTTTT. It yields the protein CADTSGPSNEKLFF.

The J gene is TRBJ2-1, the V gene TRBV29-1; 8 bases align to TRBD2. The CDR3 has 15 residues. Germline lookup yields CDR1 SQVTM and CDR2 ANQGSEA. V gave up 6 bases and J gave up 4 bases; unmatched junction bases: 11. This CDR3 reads CSVETSGSSYNEQFF. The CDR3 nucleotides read TGCAGCGTCGAAACGAGCGGGAGCTCGTACAATGAGCAGTTCTTC.

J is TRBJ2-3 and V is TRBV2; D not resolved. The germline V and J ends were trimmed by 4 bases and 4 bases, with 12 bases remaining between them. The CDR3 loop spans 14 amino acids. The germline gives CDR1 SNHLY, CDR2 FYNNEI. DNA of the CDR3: TGTGCCAGCAGTGGGCCCCTACAGTCAGATACGCAGTATTTT. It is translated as CASSGPLQSDTQYF.

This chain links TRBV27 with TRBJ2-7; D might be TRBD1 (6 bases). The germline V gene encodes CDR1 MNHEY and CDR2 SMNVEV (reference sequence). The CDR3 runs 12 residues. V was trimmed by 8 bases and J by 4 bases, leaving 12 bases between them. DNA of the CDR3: TGTGCCAGCTCGGAAACAGGGTACGAGCAGTACTTC. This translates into CASSETGYEQYF.

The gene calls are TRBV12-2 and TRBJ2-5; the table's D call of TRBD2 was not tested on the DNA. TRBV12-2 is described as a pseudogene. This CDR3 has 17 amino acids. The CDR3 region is CASRLVTSGTPQETQYF. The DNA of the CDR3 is TGTGCAAGTCGCTTAGTTACTAGCGGGACTCCTCAAGAGACCCAGTACTTC.

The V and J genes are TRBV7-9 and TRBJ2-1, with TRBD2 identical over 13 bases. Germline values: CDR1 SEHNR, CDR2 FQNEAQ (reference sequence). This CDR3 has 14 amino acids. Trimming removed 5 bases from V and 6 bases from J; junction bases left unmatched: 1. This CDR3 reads CASSGTSGTNEQFF. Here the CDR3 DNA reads TGTGCCAGCAGCGGGACTAGCGGGACCAATGAGCAGTTCTTC.

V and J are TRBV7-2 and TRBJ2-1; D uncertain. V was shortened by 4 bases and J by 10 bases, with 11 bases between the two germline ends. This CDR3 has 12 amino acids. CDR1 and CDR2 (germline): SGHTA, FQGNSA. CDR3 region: CASSSTVGEQFF. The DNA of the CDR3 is TGTGCCAGCAGCTCAACCGTTGGAGAGCAGTTCTTC.

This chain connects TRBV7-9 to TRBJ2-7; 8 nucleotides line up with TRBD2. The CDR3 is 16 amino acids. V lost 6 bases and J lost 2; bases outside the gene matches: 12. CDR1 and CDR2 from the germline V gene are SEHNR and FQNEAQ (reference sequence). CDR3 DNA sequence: TGTGCCAGCAGTTTACACGCCGGGACTAGAGCCTACGAGCAGTACTTC. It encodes CASSLHAGTRAYEQYF.

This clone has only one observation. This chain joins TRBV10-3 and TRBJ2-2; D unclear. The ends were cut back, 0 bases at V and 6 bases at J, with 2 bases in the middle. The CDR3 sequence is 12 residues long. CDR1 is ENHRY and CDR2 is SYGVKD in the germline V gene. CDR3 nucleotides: TGTGCCATCAGTGAGTCAGCCGGGGAGCTGTTTTTT. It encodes CAISESAGELFF.

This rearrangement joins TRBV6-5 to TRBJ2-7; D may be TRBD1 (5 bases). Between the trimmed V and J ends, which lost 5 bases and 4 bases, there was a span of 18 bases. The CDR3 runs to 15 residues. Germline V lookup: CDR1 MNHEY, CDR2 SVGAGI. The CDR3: CASSGTAGLGYEQYF. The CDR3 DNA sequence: TGTGCCAGCAGTGGTACTGCAGGGTTAGGATACGAGCAGTACTTC.

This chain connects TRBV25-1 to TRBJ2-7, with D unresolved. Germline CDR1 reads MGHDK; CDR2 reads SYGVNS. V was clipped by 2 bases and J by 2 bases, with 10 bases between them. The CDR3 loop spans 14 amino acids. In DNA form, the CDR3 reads TGTGCCAGCAGTGAAAGTCTGCTGGCCTACGAGCAGTACTTC. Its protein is CASSESLLAYEQYF.

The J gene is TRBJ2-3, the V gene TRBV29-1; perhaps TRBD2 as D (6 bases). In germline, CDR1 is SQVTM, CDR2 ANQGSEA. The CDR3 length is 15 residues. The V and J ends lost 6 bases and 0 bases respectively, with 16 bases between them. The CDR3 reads CSVVSGTSSTDTQYF. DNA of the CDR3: TGCAGCGTCGTTAGCGGAACTTCCAGCACAGATACGCAGTATTTT.

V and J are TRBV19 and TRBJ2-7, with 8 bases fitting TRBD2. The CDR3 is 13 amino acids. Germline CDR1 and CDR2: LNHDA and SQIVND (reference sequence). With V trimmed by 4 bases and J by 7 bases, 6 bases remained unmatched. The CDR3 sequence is CASSTGTSHEQYF. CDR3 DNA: TGTGCCAGTAGTACCGGGACTAGTCATGAGCAGTACTTC.

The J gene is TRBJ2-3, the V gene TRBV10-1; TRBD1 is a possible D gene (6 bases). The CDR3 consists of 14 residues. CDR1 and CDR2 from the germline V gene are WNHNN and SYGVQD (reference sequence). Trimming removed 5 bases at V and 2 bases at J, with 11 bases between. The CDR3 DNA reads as TGCGCCAGCAGTCACAGGGTGCTCACAGATACGCAGTATTTT. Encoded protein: CASSHRVLTDTQYF.

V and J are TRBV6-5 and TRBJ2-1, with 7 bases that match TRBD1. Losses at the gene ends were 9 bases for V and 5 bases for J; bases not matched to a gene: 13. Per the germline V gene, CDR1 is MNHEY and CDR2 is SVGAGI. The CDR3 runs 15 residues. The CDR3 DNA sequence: TGTGCCAGTAAAACTACCGGGACAGAACACAATGAGCAGTTCTTC. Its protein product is CASKTTGTEHNEQFF.

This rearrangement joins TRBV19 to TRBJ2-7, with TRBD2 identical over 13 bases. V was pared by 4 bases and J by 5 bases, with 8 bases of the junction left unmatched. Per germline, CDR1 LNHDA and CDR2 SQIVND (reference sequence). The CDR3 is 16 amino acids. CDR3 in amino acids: CASSKGLAGQLHEQYF. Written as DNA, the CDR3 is TGTGCCAGTAGTAAGGGACTAGCGGGACAACTTCACGAGCAGTACTTC.

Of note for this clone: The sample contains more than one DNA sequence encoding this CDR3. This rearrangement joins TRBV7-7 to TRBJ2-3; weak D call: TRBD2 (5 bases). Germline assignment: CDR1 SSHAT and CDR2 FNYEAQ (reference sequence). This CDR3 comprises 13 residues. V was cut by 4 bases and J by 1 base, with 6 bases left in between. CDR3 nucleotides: TGTGCCAGCAGCTCCGGGGGCACAGATACGCAGTATTTT. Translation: CASSSGGTDTQYF.

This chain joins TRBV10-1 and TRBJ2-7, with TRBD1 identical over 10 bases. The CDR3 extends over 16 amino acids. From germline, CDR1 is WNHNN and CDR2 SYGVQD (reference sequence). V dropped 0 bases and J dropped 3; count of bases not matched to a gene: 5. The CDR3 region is CASSESMGQGYYEQYF. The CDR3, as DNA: TGCGCCAGCAGTGAGTCGATGGGACAGGGGTACTACGAGCAGTACTTC.

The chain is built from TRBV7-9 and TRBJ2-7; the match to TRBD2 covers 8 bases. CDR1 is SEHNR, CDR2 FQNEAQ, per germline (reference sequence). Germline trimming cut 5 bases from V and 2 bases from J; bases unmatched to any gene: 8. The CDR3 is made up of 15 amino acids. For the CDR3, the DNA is TGTGCCAGCAGCCCCCTATTGACTAGCGCCTACGAGCAGTACTTC. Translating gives CASSPLLTSAYEQYF.

CDR3 in amino acids: CASSLASHRPAYEQYF. CDR3 nucleotides: TGTGCCAGCAGCTTAGCGAGCCACAGGCCAGCCTACGAGCAGTACTTC. This sequence joins TRBV7-6 and TRBJ2-7; D might be TRBD1 (5 bases). This CDR3 comprises 16 residues. Germline V gives CDR1 SGHVS, CDR2 FNYEAQ. Trimming removed 0 bases from V and 2 bases from J, with 14 bases in between. Together with reference TRBV7-6 and TRBJ2-7, the CDR3 gives the full variable domain: GAGVSQSPRYKVTKRGQDVALRCDPISGHVSLYWYRQALGQGPEFLTYFNYEAQQDKSGLPNDRFSAERPEGSISTLTIQRTEQRDSAMYRCASSLASHRPAYEQYFGPGTRLTVT.

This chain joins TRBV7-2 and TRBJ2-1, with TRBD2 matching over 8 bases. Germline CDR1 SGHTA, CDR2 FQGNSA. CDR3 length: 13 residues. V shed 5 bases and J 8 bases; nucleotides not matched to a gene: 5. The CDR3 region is CASSLRAGDEQFF. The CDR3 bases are TGTGCCAGCAGCCTAAGAGCGGGAGATGAGCAGTTCTTC.

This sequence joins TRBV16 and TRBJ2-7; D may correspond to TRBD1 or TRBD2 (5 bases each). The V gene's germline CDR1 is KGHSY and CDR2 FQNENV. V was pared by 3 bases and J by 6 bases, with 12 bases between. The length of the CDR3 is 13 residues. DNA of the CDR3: TGTGCCAGCAGCCAGTTCGGGGCGGGCGAGCAGTACTTC. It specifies CASSQFGAGEQYF.

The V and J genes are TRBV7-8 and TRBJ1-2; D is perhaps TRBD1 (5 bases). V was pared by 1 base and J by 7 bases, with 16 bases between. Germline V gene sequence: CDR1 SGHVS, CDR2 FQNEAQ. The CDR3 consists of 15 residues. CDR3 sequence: CASSLGRGVEGGYTF. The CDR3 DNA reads TGTGCCAGCAGCTTAGGACGGGGGGTAGAAGGTGGCTACACCTTC.

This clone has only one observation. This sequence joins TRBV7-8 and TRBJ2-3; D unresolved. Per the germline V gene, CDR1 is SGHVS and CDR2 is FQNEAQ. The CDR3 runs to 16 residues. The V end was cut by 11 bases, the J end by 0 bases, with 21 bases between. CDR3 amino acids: CAASPRDEWSTDTQYF. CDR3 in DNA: TGTGCCGCATCCCCCCGCGATGAGTGGAGCACAGATACGCAGTATTTT. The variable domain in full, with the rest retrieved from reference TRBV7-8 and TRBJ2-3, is GAGVSQSPRYKVAKRGQDVALRCDPISGHVSLFWYQQALGQGPEFLTYFQNEAQLDKSGLPSDRFFAERPEGSVSTLKIQRTQQEDSAVYLCAASPRDEWSTDTQYFGPGTRLTVL.

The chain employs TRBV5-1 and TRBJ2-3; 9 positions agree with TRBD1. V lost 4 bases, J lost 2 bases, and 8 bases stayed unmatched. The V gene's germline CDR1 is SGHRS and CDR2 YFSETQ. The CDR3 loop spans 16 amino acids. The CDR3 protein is CASSGWGTGPTDTQYF. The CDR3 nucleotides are TGCGCCAGCAGCGGTTGGGGGACAGGGCCCACAGATACGCAGTATTTT.